This TCR beta chain was documented in a study of T cell clonality in common variable immunodeficiency. Study-level results: Fewer deletions and N-nucleotide insertions were reportedly seen in common variable immunodeficiency TCR beta sequences.

This clone was recorded at least ten times. Its specificity is not known. The read ends 3 residues shy of where the CDR3 ends; the end is completed using the germline J gene. The V end was cut by 3 bases, the J end by 5 bases, with 10 bases between. The CDR3 is made up of 13 amino acids. Germline CDR1 and CDR2: KGHSH and LQKENI. Some clones are missing from TCRdb's copy, which holds only in-frame ones; the method was immunoSEQ multiplex PCR. The sample presents 25,000 to 30,000 clones, none singletons. Donors gave roughly 5 to 8.5 ml heparinized peripheral whole blood. The receptor was isolated from a human donor with common variable immunodeficiency. The chain links TRBV18 to TRBJ2-5; the D is unclear. Specimen: peripheral blood mononuclear cells. CDR3 bases read: TGTGCCAGCTCACCCCTTATCCGGGAGACC. The encoded protein is CASSPLIRET. In full, the CDR3 is CASSPLIRETQYF. The complete variable domain, with remaining parts taken from reference TRBV18 and TRBJ2-5, reads NAGVMQNPRHLVRRRGQEARLRCSPMKGHSHVYWYRQLPEEGLKFMVYLQKENIIDESGMPKERFSAEFPKEGPSILRIQQVVRGDSAAYFCASSPLIRETQYFGPGTRLLVL.